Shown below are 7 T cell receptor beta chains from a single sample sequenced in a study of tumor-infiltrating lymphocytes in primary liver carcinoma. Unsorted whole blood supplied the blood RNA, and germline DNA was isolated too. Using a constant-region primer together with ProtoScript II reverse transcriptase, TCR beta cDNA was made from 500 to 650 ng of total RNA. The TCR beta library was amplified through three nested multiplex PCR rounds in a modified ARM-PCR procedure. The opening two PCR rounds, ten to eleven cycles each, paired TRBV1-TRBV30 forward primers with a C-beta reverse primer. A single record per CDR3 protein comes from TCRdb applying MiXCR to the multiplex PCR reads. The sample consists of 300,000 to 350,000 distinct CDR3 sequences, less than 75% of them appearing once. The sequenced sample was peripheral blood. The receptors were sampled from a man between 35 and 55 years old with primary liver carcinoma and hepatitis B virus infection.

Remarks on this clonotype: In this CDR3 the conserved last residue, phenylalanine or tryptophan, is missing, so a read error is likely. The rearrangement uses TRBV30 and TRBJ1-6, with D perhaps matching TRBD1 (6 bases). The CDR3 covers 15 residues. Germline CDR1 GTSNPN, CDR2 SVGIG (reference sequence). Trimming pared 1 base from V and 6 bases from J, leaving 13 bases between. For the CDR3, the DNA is TGTGCCTGGAGTGATGTAGTACAGGGTAATTCACCCCTCCACTCT. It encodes CAWSDVVQGNSPLHS.

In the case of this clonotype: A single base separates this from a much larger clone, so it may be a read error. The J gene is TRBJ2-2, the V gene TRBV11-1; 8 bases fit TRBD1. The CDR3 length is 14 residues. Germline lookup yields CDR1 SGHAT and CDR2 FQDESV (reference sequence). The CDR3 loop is CASSSDRDTGGLFF. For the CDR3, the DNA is TGTGCCAGCAGCTCGGACAGGGACACCGGGGGGCTGTTTTTT.

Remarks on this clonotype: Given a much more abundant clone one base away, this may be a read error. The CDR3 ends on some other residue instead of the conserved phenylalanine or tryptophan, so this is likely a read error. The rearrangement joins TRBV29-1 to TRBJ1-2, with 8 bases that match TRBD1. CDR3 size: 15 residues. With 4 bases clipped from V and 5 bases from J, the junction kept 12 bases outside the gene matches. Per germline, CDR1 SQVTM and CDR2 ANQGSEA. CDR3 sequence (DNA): TGCAGCGTTGTCGGACAGGGAGGGATTTTATATGGCTACACCCTC. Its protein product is CSVVGQGGILYGYTL.

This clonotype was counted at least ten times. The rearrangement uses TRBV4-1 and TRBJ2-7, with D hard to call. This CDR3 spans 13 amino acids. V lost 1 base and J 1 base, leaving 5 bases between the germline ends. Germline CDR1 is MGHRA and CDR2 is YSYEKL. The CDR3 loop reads CASSQAGSYEQYF. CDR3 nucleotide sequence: TGCGCCAGCAGCCAAGCTGGGTCCTACGAGCAGTACTTC.

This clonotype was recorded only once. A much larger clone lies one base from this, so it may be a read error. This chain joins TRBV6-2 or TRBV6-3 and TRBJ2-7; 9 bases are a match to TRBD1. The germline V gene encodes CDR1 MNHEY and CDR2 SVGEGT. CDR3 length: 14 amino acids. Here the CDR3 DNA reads TGTGTCAGCAGTCACCGGGACAGGGACTACGAGCAGTACTTC. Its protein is CVSSHRDRDYEQYF.

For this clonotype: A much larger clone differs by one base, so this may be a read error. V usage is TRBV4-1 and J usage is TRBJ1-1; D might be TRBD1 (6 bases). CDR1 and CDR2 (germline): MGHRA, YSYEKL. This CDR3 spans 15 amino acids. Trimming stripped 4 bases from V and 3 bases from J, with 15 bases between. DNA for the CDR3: TGCGCCAGCAGCCTAGGTAGGACAGTCCACACTGAAGCTTTCTTT. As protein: CASSLGRTVHTEAFF.

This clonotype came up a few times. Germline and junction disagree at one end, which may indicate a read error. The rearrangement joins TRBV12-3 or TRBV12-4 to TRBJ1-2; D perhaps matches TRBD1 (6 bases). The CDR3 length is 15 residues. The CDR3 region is CASSLAAGANYDYTF. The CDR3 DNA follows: TGTGCCAGCAGTTTAGCGGCAGGGGCTAACTATGACTACACCTTC.